This T cell receptor (beta chain) was identified during a study of blood T cell repertoires in COVID-19. About the research overall: Samples taken during acute and convalescent COVID-19 were collected in the United States, Italy and Spain.

CDR3 length equals 15 residues. The junction had 6 bases not matched to a gene; V was cut back by 4 bases and J by 8 bases. Germline V gives CDR1 SGDLS, CDR2 YYNGEE. Generated by immunoSEQ multiplex PCR, the TCRdb table keeps only in-frame clones and is missing some. Of roughly 190,000 clones in the sample, around 84% were seen once. The origin of this receptor is a woman in her 70s with COVID-19, enrolled during active disease. The chain has TRBV9 and TRBJ1-6; 10 bases align to TRBD1. Sample: peripheral blood. The CDR3 here is CASSPRTGGDSPLHF. For the CDR3, the DNA is TGTGCCAGCAGCCCCCGGACAGGGGGGGATTCACCCCTCCACTTT.